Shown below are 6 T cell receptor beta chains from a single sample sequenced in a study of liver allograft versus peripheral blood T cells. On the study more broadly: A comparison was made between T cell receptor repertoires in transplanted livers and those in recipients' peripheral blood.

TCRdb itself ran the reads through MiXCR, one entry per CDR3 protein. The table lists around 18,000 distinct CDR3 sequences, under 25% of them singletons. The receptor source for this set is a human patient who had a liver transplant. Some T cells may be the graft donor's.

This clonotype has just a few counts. DNA of the CDR3: TGTGCCAGCAGCTTTAAACAGGGGGCCTCCAATGAGCAGTTCTTC. Residues: CASSFKQGASNEQFF. V gene TRBV7-2 combines with J gene TRBJ2-1; 9 bases are shared with TRBD1. The CDR3 length is 15 residues. The ends lost 3 bases at V and 6 bases at J; junction bases unmatched: 6. Germline CDR1 is SGHTA and CDR2 is FQGNSA.

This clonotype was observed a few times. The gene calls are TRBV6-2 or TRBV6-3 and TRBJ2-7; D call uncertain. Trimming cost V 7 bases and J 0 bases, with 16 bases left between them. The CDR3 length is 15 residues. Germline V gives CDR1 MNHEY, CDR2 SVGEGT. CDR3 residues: CASTRNLAYSYEQYF. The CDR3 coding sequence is TGTGCCAGCACCCGGAACCTCGCTTACTCCTACGAGCAGTACTTC.

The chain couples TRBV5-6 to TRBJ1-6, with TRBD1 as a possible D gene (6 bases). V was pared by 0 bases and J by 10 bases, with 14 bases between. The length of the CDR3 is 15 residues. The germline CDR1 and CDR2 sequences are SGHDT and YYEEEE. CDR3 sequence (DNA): TGTGCCAGCAGCTTGGACAGGGTCCTTATATCACCCCTCCACTTT. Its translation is CASSLDRVLISPLHF.

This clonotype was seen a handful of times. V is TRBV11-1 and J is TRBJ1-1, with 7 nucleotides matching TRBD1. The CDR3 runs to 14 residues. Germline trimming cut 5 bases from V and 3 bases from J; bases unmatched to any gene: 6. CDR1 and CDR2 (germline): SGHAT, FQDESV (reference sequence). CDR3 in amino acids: CASSKQGIYTEAFF. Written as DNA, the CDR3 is TGTGCCAGCAGCAAACAGGGGATATACACTGAAGCTTTCTTT.

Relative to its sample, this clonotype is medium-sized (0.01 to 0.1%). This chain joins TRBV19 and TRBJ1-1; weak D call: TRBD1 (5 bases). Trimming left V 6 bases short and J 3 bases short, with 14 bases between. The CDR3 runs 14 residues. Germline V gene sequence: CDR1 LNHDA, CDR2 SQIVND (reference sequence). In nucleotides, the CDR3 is TGTGCCAGTAGCCCCCGACAGTCCTACACTGAAGCTTTCTTT. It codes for CASSPRQSYTEAFF.

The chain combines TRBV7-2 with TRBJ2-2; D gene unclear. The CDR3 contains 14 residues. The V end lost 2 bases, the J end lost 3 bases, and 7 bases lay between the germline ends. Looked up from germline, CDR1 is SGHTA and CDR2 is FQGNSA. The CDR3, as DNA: TGTGCCAGCAGCTTAAGCAGCTACACCGGGGAGCTGTTTTTT. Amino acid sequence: CASSLSSYTGELFF.